The T cell receptor beta chain under discussion was sequenced for a study of blood T cell repertoires in COVID-19. About the study: Both acute and convalescent COVID-19 samples were obtained from the United States, Italy and Spain. The cDNA or gDNA used as material had been derived from T cells, B-cell-depleted T cells, or PBMCs.

Authors' analysis steps: How many nucleated cells were present was estimated from reference gene primer amplification. The data were produced by immunoSEQ multiplex PCR, yet TCRdb's version contains in-frame clones alone and is incomplete. From that table come the V and J calls and clone size; the DNA was used to work out D and trimming. The data contain around 80,000 clones, roughly 78% of them singletons. The length of the CDR3 is 11 residues. Per germline, CDR1 MNHEY and CDR2 SVGAGI. The ends were cut back, 3 bases at V and 7 bases at J, with 7 bases in the middle. Sequenced material: peripheral blood. The sequence was obtained from a man aged 55 to 69 with acute or convalescent COVID-19. The chain is built from TRBV6-5 and TRBJ2-7; D remains ambiguous. This chain's CDR3 is CASSYSGEQYF. CDR3 nucleotides: TGTGCCAGCAGTTATTCCGGGGAGCAGTACTTC.